Sequencing of this T cell receptor (beta chain) was carried out in a study of T cell changes during pregnancy in multiple sclerosis. The data were produced by immunoSEQ multiplex PCR, yet TCRdb's version contains in-frame clones alone and is incomplete. The table has 40,000 or so clones, about 92% seen once; the top ten hold roughly 1.2%. Germline loops: CDR1 MRHNA, CDR2 SNTAGT. The V and J ends lost 3 bases and 5 bases, in that order; junction bases with no gene match: 13. This CDR3 region has 17 residues. The J gene is TRBJ2-7, the V gene TRBV6-4; 10 bases are shared with TRBD2. The receptor comes from a female donor with multiple sclerosis, enrolled in a pregnancy study. Source: peripheral blood, taken before pregnancy. CDR3 residues: CASSEGPAGGPRNEQYF. Here the CDR3 DNA reads TGTGCCAGCAGTGAAGGGCCAGCGGGAGGGCCGAGAAACGAGCAGTACTTC.